The T cell receptor (beta chain) described here comes from a study of identifying expanded T cells in peripheral blood. Study results and limitations: Over two and four weeks, about 16 and 19 clones changed, versus roughly 1.1 between replicates. Approximately two-week clone count variance significantly increased as total template count grew.

The repertoire was sequenced with immunoSEQ multiplex PCR; TCRdb's copy has only in-frame clones and lacks some. This sample has about 91,000 clones; approximately 90% occur once, and the top ten carry approximately 4%. As for this clone: The antigen remains undetermined.

During the collection period, no donor immune events like infections were recorded. The sample was blood. This clonotype was obtained from a person aged 18-69 years in good health.

CDR3 DNA: TGTGCCATCAGTGAGTCACCCAAGCTTAACTATGGCTACACCTTC. Protein product: CAISESPKLNYGYTF. The chain uses TRBV10-3 and TRBJ1-2, with no clear D. From germline, CDR1 is ENHRY and CDR2 SYGVKD. V was trimmed by 0 bases and J by 1 base, leaving 9 bases between them. The CDR3 runs 15 residues.